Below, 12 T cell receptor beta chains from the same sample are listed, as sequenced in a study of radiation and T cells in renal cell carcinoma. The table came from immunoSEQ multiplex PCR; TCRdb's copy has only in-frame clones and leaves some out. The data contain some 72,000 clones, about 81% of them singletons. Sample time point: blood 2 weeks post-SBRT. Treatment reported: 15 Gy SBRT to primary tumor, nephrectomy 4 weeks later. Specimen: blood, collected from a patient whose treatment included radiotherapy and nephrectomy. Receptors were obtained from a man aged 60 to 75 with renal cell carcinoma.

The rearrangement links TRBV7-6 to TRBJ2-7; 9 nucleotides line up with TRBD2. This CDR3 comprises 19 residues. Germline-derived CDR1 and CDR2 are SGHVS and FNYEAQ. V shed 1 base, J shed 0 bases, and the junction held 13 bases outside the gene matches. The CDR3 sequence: CASSLVDGILAGSSYEQYF. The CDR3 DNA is TGTGCCAGCAGCTTAGTCGACGGAATTCTAGCGGGGAGCTCCTACGAGCAGTACTTC.

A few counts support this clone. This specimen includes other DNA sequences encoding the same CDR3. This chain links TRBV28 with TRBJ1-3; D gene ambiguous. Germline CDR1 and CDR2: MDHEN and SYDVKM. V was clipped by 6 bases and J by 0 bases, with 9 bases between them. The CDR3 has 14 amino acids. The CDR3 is CASRLGSSGNTIYF. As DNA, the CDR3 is TGTGCCAGCAGACTAGGGTCCTCTGGAAACACCATATATTTT.

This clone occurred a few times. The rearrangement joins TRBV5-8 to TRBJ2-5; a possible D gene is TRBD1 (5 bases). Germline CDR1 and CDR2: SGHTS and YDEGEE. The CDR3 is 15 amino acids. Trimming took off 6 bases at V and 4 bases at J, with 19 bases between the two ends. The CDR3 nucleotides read TGTGCCAGCATCCTCAACCCAGGGAACGGAGAGACCCAGTACTTC. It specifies CASILNPGNGETQYF.

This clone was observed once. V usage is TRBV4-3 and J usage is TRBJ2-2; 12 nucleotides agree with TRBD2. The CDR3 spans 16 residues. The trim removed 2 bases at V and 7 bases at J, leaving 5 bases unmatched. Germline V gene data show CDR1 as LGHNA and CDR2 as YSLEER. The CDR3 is CASSQNLAGGVGELFF. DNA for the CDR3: TGCGCCAGCAGCCAAAACCTAGCGGGAGGGGTCGGGGAGCTGTTTTTT.

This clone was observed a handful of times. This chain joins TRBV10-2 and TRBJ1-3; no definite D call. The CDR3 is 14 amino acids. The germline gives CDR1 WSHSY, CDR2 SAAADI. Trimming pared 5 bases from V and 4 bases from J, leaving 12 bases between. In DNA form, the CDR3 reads TGCGCCAGCAGTAGGGCCCTTGAAGGAAACACCATATATTTT. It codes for CASSRALEGNTIYF.

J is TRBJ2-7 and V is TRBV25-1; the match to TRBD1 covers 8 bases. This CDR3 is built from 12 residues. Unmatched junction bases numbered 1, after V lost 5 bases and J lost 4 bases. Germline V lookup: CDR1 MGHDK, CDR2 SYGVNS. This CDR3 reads CASSRQGYEQYF. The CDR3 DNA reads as TGTGCCAGCAGTCGACAGGGGTACGAGCAGTACTTC.

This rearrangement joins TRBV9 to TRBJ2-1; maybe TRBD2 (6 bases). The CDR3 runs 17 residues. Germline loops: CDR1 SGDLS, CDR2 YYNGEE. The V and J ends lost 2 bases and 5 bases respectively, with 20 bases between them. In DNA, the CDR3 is TGTGCCAGCAGCGTTCAGTCCCAAGGGCCGGGGGACAATGAGCAGTTCTTC. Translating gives CASSVQSQGPGDNEQFF.

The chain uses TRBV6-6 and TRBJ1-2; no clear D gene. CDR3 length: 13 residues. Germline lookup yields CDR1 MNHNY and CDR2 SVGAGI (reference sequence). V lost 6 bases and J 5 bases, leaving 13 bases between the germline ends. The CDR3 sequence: CASSLGPGYGYTF. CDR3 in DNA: TGTGCCAGCAGCTTGGGTCCTGGATATGGCTACACCTTC.

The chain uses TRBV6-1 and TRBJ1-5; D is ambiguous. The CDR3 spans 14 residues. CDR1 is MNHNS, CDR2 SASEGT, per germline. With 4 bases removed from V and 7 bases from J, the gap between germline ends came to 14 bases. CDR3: CASSVLPSRQPQHF. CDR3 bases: TGTGCCAGCAGTGTCCTCCCATCAAGGCAGCCCCAGCATTTT.

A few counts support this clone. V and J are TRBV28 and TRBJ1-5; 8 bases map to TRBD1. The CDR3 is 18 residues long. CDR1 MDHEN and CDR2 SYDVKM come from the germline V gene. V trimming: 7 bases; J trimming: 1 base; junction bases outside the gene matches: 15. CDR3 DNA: TGTGCCAGCACGGATCCGGCGACAGGGGTAACGAGCAATCAGCCCCAGCATTTT. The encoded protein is CASTDPATGVTSNQPQHF.

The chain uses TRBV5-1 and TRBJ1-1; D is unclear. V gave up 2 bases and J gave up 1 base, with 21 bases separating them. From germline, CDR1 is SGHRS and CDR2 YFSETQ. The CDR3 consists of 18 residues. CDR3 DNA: TGCGCCAGCAGCTTAGGCGGCAGGCCTCCCGGGAAGAACACTGAAGCTTTCTTT. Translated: CASSLGGRPPGKNTEAFF.

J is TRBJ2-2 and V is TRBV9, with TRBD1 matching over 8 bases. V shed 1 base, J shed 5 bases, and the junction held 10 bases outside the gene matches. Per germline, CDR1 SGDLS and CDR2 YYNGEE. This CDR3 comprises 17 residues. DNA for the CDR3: TGTGCCAGCAGCGTAAGGCCCACCGACAGGGGAACCGGGGAGCTGTTTTTT. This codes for CASSVRPTDRGTGELFF.